This T cell receptor beta chain was documented in a study of blood T cells in healthy people across ages. This clonotype has only a few counts. A second about 7 to 12 cycle PCR used barcoded and J-beta primers. MiXCR, run by TCRdb on the 5' RACE reads, gives a single entry per CDR3 protein. Of about 720,000 distinct CDR3 sequences detected, about a fifth appear once; the ten largest clones hold approximately 20%. The V and J ends lost 1 base and 5 bases, in that order; junction bases with no gene match: 8. Germline values: CDR1 SGHRS, CDR2 YFSETQ. The CDR3 consists of 16 residues. The TCR sequence derives from a man aged 65 to 79 in good health. The specimen was blood. The chain carries TRBV5-1 and TRBJ2-1; 8 nucleotides agree with TRBD2. The CDR3 spells CASSLSWRGDHNEQFF. For the CDR3, the DNA is TGCGCCAGCAGCTTGTCTTGGCGGGGGGACCACAATGAGCAGTTCTTC. Combining the CDR3 with reference TRBV5-1 and TRBJ2-1 gives the whole variable domain KAGVTQTPRYLIKTRGQQVTLSCSPISGHRSVSWYQQTPGQGLQFLFEYFSETQRNKGNFPGRFSGRQFSNSRSEMNVSTLELGDSALYLCASSLSWRGDHNEQFFGPGTRLTVL.